This record covers a single TCR beta chain. Clones were read by immunoSEQ multiplex PCR, and TCRdb kept only the in-frame ones, dropping some. The data hold 13,000 to 15,000 clones, with approximately 60% observed a single time. This entry belongs to a study of radiation and T cells in renal cell carcinoma. Treatment defined: treatment-naive control, cytoreductive nephrectomy. This receptor was taken from a man aged 55 to 69 with renal cell carcinoma. Source: tumor tissue, taken from a patient whose treatment was nephrectomy without radiotherapy.

DNA of the CDR3: TGTGCCAGCAGCGTATCTTCGGGACTAGTCCACAATGAGCAGTTCTTC. Amino acid sequence: CASSVSSGLVHNEQFF. This chain connects TRBV9 to TRBJ2-1, with 8 bases lining up with TRBD2. The CDR3 contains 16 residues. Germline lookup yields CDR1 SGDLS and CDR2 YYNGEE. The trim removed 1 base at V and 5 bases at J, leaving 8 bases unmatched.